What follows describes a single T cell receptor beta chain. Antigen specificity is unknown. The read stops 3 residues short of the end of the CDR3; the missing end is completed from the germline J gene. Produced via immunoSEQ multiplex PCR; TCRdb's table is partial and in-frame only. The repertoire table contains approximately 35,000 clones. From germline, CDR1 is SNHLY and CDR2 FYNNEI. The V segment lost 4 bases and the J segment 1 base; nucleotides outside the gene matches: 9. The CDR3 totals 16 residues. These data come from a study of T cells in women clearing cervical HPV infection. Study-wide results and caveats: CIN3+ cases had significantly higher TCR richness than controls; evenness did not differ.

The receptor was derived from a woman aged 18 to 69 with a cervical HPV16 infection that either progressed to CIN3+ or cleared (not recorded which). The source material was blood buffy coat. This chain connects TRBV2 to TRBJ2-5; 7 positions agree with TRBD1. The CDR3 protein is CASSATGSGFQETQYF. CDR3 bases read: TGTGCCAGCAGTGCGACAGGGTCCGGGTTCCAAGAGACC. Together with reference TRBV2 and TRBJ2-5, the CDR3 gives the full variable domain: EPEVTQTPSHQVTQMGQEVILRCVPISNHLYFYWYRQILGQKVEFLVSFYNNEISEKSEIFDDQFSVERPDGSNFTLKIRSTKLEDSAMYFCASSATGSGFQETQYFGPGTRLLVL.